The rows below give T cell receptor beta chains drawn from one sample of a study of T-cell memory formation after mild COVID-19. MiXCR, run by TCRdb on the 5' RACE reads, gives a single entry per CDR3 protein. Of under 450,000 distinct CDR3 sequences in the sample, less than 25% are singletons; the top ten hold about 21%. Sequencing used PBMCs or a T cell subset sorted from them (not recorded which). All receptors derive from a man aged 18 to 29 who had mild COVID-19 (a few samples of this study predate the infection). Cell type and time point are not known. Each CDR3 is given with its conserved first and last residue. Fields, in order: CDR3 DNA, CDR3 protein, V gene, J gene, D gene, clone size. A D gene is named only where the DNA matches it firmly. Clone size is given for some rows only: seen once, a few or many times, or a class if the clone is expanded.

TGTGCCAGCAGTACCGTCGGGGGCTACACCTTC	CASSTVGGYTF	TRBV13	TRBJ1-2	-	-
TGCAGTGCTAGAGGACAGCCCCATCAGCCCCAGCATTTT	CSARGQPHQPQHF	TRBV20-1	TRBJ1-5	-	few
TGCGCCAGCAGCCCCCGTCCGACAGGGAGCGAAAAACTGTTTTTT	CASSPRPTGSEKLFF	TRBV4-3	TRBJ1-4	TRBD1	few
TGTGCCAGCAGTGCCAACATGGCCGGGGAGCTGTTTTTT	CASSANMAGELFF	TRBV2	TRBJ2-2	-	few
TGTGCCAGCACCGACGTAAGACGCACAGATACGCAGTATTTT	CASTDVRRTDTQYF	TRBV2	TRBJ2-3	-	-
TGTGCCAGCAGAGGACAGGGCTCCAATCAGCCCCAGCATTTT	CASRGQGSNQPQHF	TRBV2	TRBJ1-5	TRBD1	few
TGTGCCAGCAGCTCCGGGACGCCTGGCCCCGGGGAGCTGTTTTTT	CASSSGTPGPGELFF	TRBV7-9	TRBJ2-2	-	-
TGCGCCAGCAGCTTGCAAGCGACCTCCTACGAGCAGTACTTC	CASSLQATSYEQYF	TRBV5-1	TRBJ2-7	-	-
TGTGCCAGCAGTTATAGCGGGGGAAGAGGTGGCGGGGAGCTGTTTTTT	CASSYSGGRGGGELFF	TRBV6-5	TRBJ2-2	TRBD2	-
TGTGCCAGCAGCTTAAGCGGGGGCCATAAGTTCTTC	CASSLSGGHKFF	TRBV7-9	TRBJ2-1	TRBD2	few
TGCGCCAGCAGCCCCCACTCTGGAGCTAACTATGGCTACACCTTC	CASSPHSGANYGYTF	TRBV4-1	TRBJ1-2	-	-
TGTGCCATCAGTGAGTTGCAGGGACAGGGGGCATACACCGGGGAGCTGTTTTTT	CAISELQGQGAYTGELFF	TRBV10-3	TRBJ2-2	TRBD1	-
TGCGCCAGCAGCTTGGCTGGGTTTCCCTCCACAGATACGCAGTATTTT	CASSLAGFPSTDTQYF	TRBV5-1	TRBJ2-3	-	once
TGTGCCAGCAGTCAGGGACAGAGCTCCTACGAGCAGTACTTC	CASSQGQSSYEQYF	TRBV6-2/TRBV6-3	TRBJ2-7	TRBD1	-
TGTGCCAGCAAAAGGGACAACTCCTACGAGCAGTACTTC	CASKRDNSYEQYF	TRBV2	TRBJ2-7	-	-
TGTGCCAGCAGCTTCACACAGGGAACCCATGGCTACACCTTC	CASSFTQGTHGYTF	TRBV7-9	TRBJ1-2	-	-
TGCAGTGCTAGCAGGGGGCTGGATCAGCCCCAGCATTTT	CSASRGLDQPQHF	TRBV20-1	TRBJ1-5	TRBD1	few
TGTGCCAGCAGCCCCGTTTGGGCAACTAATGAAAAACTGTTTTTT	CASSPVWATNEKLFF	TRBV27	TRBJ1-4	-	many
TGCGCCAGCAGCTTGGGGACCCAATCCAACTATGGCTACACCTTC	CASSLGTQSNYGYTF	TRBV5-1	TRBJ1-2	-	-
TGTGCCAGCAGCTTAGTTACAGGCACAGATACGCAGTATTTT	CASSLVTGTDTQYF	TRBV7-2	TRBJ2-3	-	-
TGCGCCAGCATAGGTCCGGCGGGGGAGCTGTTTTTT	CASIGPAGELFF	TRBV5-1	TRBJ2-2	-	-
TGTGCCATCAGTGAGTACGAGGATCAGCCCCAGCATTTT	CAISEYEDQPQHF	TRBV10-3	TRBJ1-5	-	-
TGTGCCAGCAGCCGACAGGCTACTCCAAGCTCTGGGGCCAACGTCCTGACTTTC	CASSRQATPSSGANVLTF	TRBV11-2	TRBJ2-6	-	few
TGTGCCAGCAGCGCCGGACAGGGGGGGGTTCAGCCCCAGCATTTT	CASSAGQGGVQPQHF	TRBV12-3/TRBV12-4	TRBJ1-5	TRBD1	few
TGTGCCAGCAGCTTCTGGGGGACAGGGGTCGAGCAGTACTTC	CASSFWGTGVEQYF	TRBV5-4	TRBJ2-7	TRBD1	once
TGTGCCAGTTCGGCGCCCGGGCCCAATCAGCCCCAGCATTTT	CASSAPGPNQPQHF	TRBV2	TRBJ1-5	-	-
TGTGCCAGCAGTTACAGGTCCGGGGTCATGTATCAGCCCCAGCATTTT	CASSYRSGVMYQPQHF	TRBV6-6	TRBJ1-5	-	-
TGCGCCAGCAGCCAAGAGGGACGTGAAAGGGGATCACCCCTCCACTTT	CASSQEGRERGSPLHF	TRBV4-1	TRBJ1-6	-	few
TGTGCCAGCAGCTTAGCGGGGAGCTCCTACGAGCAGTACTTC	CASSLAGSSYEQYF	TRBV7-2	TRBJ2-7	-	many
TGTGCCAGCAGTGCCGTTCTCGGGACAGCTAATAATATAGCCAAAAACATTCAGTACTTC	CASSAVLGTANNIAKNIQYF	TRBV28	TRBJ2-4	TRBD1	-
TGCAGTGCTAGCTTTACAGGGTTCGGGAACTATGGCTACACCTTC	CSASFTGFGNYGYTF	TRBV20-1	TRBJ1-2	-	-
TGTGCCAGCAGCCTAAACGGGGCGGAGGCTTTCTTT	CASSLNGAEAFF	TRBV7-6	TRBJ1-1	-	many
TGTGCCATCACCGGGGACGGATTATCTGAAGCTTTCTTT	CAITGDGLSEAFF	TRBV10-3	TRBJ1-1	-	few
TGCGCCAGCAGCCAGGTAACAGGGGGCCAAGAGCAGTACTTC	CASSQVTGGQEQYF	TRBV4-3	TRBJ2-7	TRBD1	-
TGCGCCAGCAGCCAAGAACTAGCGGGAATCGAGACCCAGTACTTC	CASSQELAGIETQYF	TRBV4-3	TRBJ2-5	TRBD2	many
TGTGCCAGCTCACCACCTACAGGGGGCTCTGGAAACACCATATATTTT	CASSPPTGGSGNTIYF	TRBV18	TRBJ1-3	TRBD1	-
TGTGCCAGCAGCCAAGGACAGACGAGGGTCTACGAGCAGTACTTC	CASSQGQTRVYEQYF	TRBV3-1	TRBJ2-7	-	-
TGTGCCAGCAGTTACCGACAGACACTACGATCTAACTATGGCTACACCTTC	CASSYRQTLRSNYGYTF	TRBV6-2/TRBV6-3	TRBJ1-2	-	-
TGCGCCAGCAGCTTGGATTCTAGGGTGGAGACCCAGTACTTC	CASSLDSRVETQYF	TRBV5-1	TRBJ2-5	-	few
TGCGCCAGCAGCTTGGAGCCGAACACTGAAGCTTTCTTT	CASSLEPNTEAFF	TRBV5-1	TRBJ1-1	-	-
TGTGCCAGCAGTCGCGACTGGGCTAGCGGGGGGGCTACAGATACGCAGTATTTT	CASSRDWASGGATDTQYF	TRBV12-3/TRBV12-4	TRBJ2-3	TRBD2	many
TGTGCCAGCAGAACTAGCGGGGTAGATACGCAGTATTTT	CASRTSGVDTQYF	TRBV12-3/TRBV12-4	TRBJ2-3	TRBD2	many
TGTGCCAGCAGCTTTGGCAGGGAAGAGACCCAGTACTTC	CASSFGREETQYF	TRBV7-3	TRBJ2-5	-	many
TGTGCCAGCAGTTACTCCCTCCGGGCTTACTACGAGCAGTACTTC	CASSYSLRAYYEQYF	TRBV6-5	TRBJ2-7	-	few
TGTGCCAGCAGTTACACAGCAACTAATGAAAAACTGTTTTTT	CASSYTATNEKLFF	TRBV6-5	TRBJ1-4	-	-
TGTGCCAGCAGCTTAGTAGGGGCGGATGAAAAACTGTTTTTT	CASSLVGADEKLFF	TRBV7-9	TRBJ1-4	-	-
TGTGCCAGCAGCACCGATTATTCACAGGACACTGAAGCTTTCTTT	CASSTDYSQDTEAFF	TRBV6-2/TRBV6-3	TRBJ1-1	-	-
TGCAGTGCACATCGACAGGAGAGCAATCAGCCCCAGCATTTT	CSAHRQESNQPQHF	TRBV20-1	TRBJ1-5	-	few
TGCGCCAGCAGCCGGGCAGGGCTAATACTACGCGGAAACACCATATATTTT	CASSRAGLILRGNTIYF	TRBV4-1	TRBJ1-3	-	-
TGTGCCAGCAGTTCCCAGGACAGCAAAAACACTGAAGCTTTCTTT	CASSSQDSKNTEAFF	TRBV12-3/TRBV12-4	TRBJ1-1	-	few
TGTGCCAGCAGCCGATTAGCGGGGGACAATGAGCAGTTCTTC	CASSRLAGDNEQFF	TRBV3-1	TRBJ2-1	TRBD2	-
TGTGCCAGCAGCCGGGGGAGTTCGAGCTCTGGAAACACCATATATTTT	CASSRGSSSSGNTIYF	TRBV6-5	TRBJ1-3	-	few
TGCGCCAGCAGCACCGGGACAGGCCACTACGAGCAGTACTTC	CASSTGTGHYEQYF	TRBV5-1	TRBJ2-7	TRBD1	-